A selection of T cell receptor beta chains follows, all from one sample in a study of blood T cell repertoires in COVID-19. Method: immunoSEQ multiplex PCR; TCRdb's copy keeps in-frame clones and lacks some. The sample lists 170,000 or so clones, just over 85% seen once, with approximately 7% in the top ten. The sequenced sample consisted of peripheral blood. The receptor source for this set is a middle-aged man with active or convalescent COVID-19. Each CDR3 is given with its conserved first and last residue. Each record gives: V gene, J gene, D gene, clone size, CDR3 DNA, CDR3 protein. D genes are given only for firm matches. A row's size may be missing; if present it is once, few, many or a size class.

>TRBV27|TRBJ1-6|NA|NA
TGTGCCAGCAGTTTTCCGGGGAGCGGATCACCCCTCCACTTT
CASSFPGSGSPLHF
>TRBV10-3|TRBJ1-4|NA|NA
TGTGCCACCCGGGACAAGGCAACTAATGAAAAACTGTTTTTT
CATRDKATNEKLFF
>TRBV7-3|TRBJ1-1|NA|NA
TGTGCCAGCAGGCTCCCAGGGGTGGAGGCTGAAGCTTTCTTT
CASRLPGVEAEAFF
>TRBV19|TRBJ1-4|TRBD1|NA
TGTGCCAGAACACGGGGGGACAGGGCAGCAACTAATGAAAAACTGTTTTTT
CARTRGDRAATNEKLFF
>TRBV18|TRBJ1-5|TRBD1|NA
TGTGCCAGCAGACAGGGTCGGAATCAGCCCCAGCATTTT
CASRQGRNQPQHF
>TRBV7-2|TRBJ1-2|NA|NA
TGTGCCAGCAGCTTACAAGGGGCAGGCTTTAACTATGGCTACACCTTC
CASSLQGAGFNYGYTF
>TRBV5-4|TRBJ2-2|TRBD2|NA
TGTGCCAGCAGCTTGGGTCTAGCGGGGGACACCGGGGAGCTGTTTTTT
CASSLGLAGDTGELFF
>TRBV19|TRBJ1-6|NA|NA
TGTGCCAGTAGTATCGTAAGCAATTCACCCCTCCACTTT
CASSIVSNSPLHF
>TRBV6-5|TRBJ1-1|TRBD1|NA
TGTGCCAGCAGTATACAGGGGCCCCTTGAAGCTTTCTTT
CASSIQGPLEAFF
>TRBV19|TRBJ2-3|TRBD1|NA
TGTGCCAGTAGTATAGGGGACAGGGACACAGATACGCAGTATTTT
CASSIGDRDTDTQYF
>TRBV11-1|TRBJ2-3|NA|once
TGTGCCAGCAGCTTCGAGAAAGATACGCAGTATTTT
CASSFEKDTQYF
>TRBV2|TRBJ1-5|NA|NA
TGTGCCAGCAGTGGCGGGCCTGATAGCAATCAGCCCCAGCATTTT
CASSGGPDSNQPQHF
>TRBV5-4|TRBJ2-7|TRBD2|NA
TGTGCCAGCAGCCCAGCGGGAGGGCCGGGCGAGCAGTACTTC
CASSPAGGPGEQYF
>TRBV2|TRBJ1-4|NA|NA
TGTGCCAGCAGTGAAGGCAGGGCTCCCGCAACTAATGAAAAACTGTTTTTT
CASSEGRAPATNEKLFF
>TRBV5-1|TRBJ2-1|TRBD2|NA
TGCGCCAGCAGTCCCGGACTAGCGGGAGGTATTGAGCAGTTCTTC
CASSPGLAGGIEQFF
>TRBV11-1|TRBJ1-2|NA|NA
TGTGCCAGCAGCTTGACGAGGGCCTTGGGGTATGGCTACACCTTC
CASSLTRALGYGYTF
>TRBV18|TRBJ2-7|NA|NA
TGTGCCAGCTCACAGGGGCCCCGAAACGAGCAGTACTTC
CASSQGPRNEQYF
>TRBV14|TRBJ2-5|NA|NA
TGTGCCAGCAGCCCCGTATCTCGGGGGGAGACCCAGTACTTC
CASSPVSRGETQYF
>TRBV2|TRBJ2-1|NA|NA
TGTGCCAGCAGTAGCGGCAATGAGCAGTTCTTC
CASSSGNEQFF
>TRBV3-1/TRBV3-2|TRBJ2-1|NA|NA
TGTGCCAGCAGCCGAGCGGCTATATACAATGAGCAGTTCTTC
CASSRAAIYNEQFF
>TRBV5-6|TRBJ1-5|TRBD1|NA
TGTGCCAGCAGCTTGCGGCAGGGGGCTAAGCCCCAGCATTTT
CASSLRQGAKPQHF
>TRBV4-3|TRBJ2-1|NA|once
TGCGCCAGCAGCGGGGACTGGAATAGTGAGCAGTTCTTC
CASSGDWNSEQFF
>TRBV5-4|TRBJ2-7|NA|NA
TGTGCCAGCAGCCGCGCAGGGGAGGGCTACGAGCAGTACTTC
CASSRAGEGYEQYF
>TRBV13|TRBJ2-3|NA|NA
TGTGCCAGCAGCTTAGGCCTAGATACGCAGTATTTT
CASSLGLDTQYF
>TRBV19|TRBJ2-2|NA|NA
TGTGCCAGTAGCCAGCGGCGGGGCACTAACACCGGGGAGCTGTTTTTT
CASSQRRGTNTGELFF